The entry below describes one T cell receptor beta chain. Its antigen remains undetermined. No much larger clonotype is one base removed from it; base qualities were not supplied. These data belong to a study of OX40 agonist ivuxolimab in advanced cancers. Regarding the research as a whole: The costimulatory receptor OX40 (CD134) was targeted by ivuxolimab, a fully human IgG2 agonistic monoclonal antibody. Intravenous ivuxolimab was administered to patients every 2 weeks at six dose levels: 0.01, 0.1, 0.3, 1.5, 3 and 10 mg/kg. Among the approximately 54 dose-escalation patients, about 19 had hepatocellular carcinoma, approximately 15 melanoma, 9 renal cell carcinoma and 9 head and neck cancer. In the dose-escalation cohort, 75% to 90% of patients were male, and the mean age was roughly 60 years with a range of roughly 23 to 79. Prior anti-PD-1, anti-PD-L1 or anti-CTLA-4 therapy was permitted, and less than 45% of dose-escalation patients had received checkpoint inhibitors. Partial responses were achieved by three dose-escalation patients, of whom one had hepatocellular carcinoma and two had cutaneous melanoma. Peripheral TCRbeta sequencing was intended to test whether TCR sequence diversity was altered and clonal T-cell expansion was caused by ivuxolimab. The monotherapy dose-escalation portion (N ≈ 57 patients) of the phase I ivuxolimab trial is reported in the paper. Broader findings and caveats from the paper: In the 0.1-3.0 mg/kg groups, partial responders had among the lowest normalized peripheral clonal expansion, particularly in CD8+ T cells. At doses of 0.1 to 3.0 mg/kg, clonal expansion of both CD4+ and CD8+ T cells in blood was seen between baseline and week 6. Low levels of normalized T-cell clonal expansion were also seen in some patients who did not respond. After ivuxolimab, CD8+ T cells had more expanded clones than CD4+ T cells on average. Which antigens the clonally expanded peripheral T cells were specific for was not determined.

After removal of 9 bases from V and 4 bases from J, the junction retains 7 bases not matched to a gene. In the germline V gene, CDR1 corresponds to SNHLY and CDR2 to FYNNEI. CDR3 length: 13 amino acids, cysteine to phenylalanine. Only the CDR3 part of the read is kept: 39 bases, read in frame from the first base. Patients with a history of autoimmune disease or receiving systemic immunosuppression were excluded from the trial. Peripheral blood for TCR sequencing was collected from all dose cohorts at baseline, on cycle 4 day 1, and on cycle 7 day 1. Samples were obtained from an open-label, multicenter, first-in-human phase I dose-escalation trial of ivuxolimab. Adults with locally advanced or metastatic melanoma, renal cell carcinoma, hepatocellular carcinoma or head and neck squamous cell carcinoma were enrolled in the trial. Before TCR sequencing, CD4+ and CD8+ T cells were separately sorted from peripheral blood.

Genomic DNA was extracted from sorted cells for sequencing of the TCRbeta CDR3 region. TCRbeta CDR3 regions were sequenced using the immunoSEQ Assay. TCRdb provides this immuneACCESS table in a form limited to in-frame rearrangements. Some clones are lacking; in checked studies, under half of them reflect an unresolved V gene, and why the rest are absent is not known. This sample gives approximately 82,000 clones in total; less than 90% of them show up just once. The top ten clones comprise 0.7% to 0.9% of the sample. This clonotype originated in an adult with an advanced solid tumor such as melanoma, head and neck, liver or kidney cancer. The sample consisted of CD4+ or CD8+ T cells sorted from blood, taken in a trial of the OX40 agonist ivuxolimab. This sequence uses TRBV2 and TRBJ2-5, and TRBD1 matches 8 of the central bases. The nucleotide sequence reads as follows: TGTGCCAGAGGGGGAGGACAGGGAGAGACCCAGTACTTC. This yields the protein CARGGGQGETQYF.